The sequence of this T cell receptor (beta chain) was determined in a study of a mutant IDH1 vaccine in newly diagnosed glioma. Study overall: There were eight vaccinations for patients, given in weeks 1, 3, 5, 7, 11, 15, 19 and 23. The earlier regimen, radiotherapy, temozolomide, or both, was most often both.

TCRdb's copy holds only in-frame clones and misses some; the assay was immunoSEQ multiplex PCR. The sample holds some 29,000 clones, approximately 86% seen once. Trimming cost V 4 bases and J 3 bases, with 19 bases left between them. This CDR3 spans 16 amino acids. Germline lookup yields CDR1 SGHRS and CDR2 YFSETQ. Points from the study as a whole: Pseudoprogression looked unconnected to shifts in top peripheral T cell clonotypes.

Regarding this clone: Its antigen is unidentified.

The time point denotes: week 5, during vaccination. Mutant IDH1 20-mer peptide, at 300 ug, made up each vaccine dose, with topical imiquimod. This receptor was identified in a woman in her forties with glioma. Some clones in this sample may be carry-over from other donors' samples. The sequencing here drew on peripheral blood mononuclear cells (PBMCs), taken from a glioma patient whose treatment included an IDH1 peptide vaccine. The chain employs TRBV5-1 and TRBJ1-1; weak D call: TRBD1 (6 bases). CDR3 loop: CASSPAGGEGDTEAFF. The CDR3 region has the DNA TGCGCCAGCAGCCCGGCGGGAGGGGAGGGGGACACTGAAGCTTTCTTT.